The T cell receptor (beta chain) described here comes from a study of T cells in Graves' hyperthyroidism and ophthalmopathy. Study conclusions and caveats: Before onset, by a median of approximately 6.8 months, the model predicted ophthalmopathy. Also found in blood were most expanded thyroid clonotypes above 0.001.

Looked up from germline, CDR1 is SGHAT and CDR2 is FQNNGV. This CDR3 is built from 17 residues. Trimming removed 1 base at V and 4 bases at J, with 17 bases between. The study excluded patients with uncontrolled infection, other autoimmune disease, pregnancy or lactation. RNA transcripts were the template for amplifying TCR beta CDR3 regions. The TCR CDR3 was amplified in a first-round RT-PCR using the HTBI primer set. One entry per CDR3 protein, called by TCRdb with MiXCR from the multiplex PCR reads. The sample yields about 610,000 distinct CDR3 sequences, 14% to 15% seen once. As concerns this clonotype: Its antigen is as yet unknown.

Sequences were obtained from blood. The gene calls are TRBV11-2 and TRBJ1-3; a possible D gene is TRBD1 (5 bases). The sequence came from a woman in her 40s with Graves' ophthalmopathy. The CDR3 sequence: CASSLGRQFSPGNTIYF. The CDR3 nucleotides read TGTGCCAGCAGCTTAGGACGACAGTTCTCCCCGGGAAACACCATATATTTT.